The present T cell receptor (beta chain) was sequenced within a study of cytomegalovirus exposure and HLA in healthy donors. Study background: HLA-typed donors were the source of roughly 85 million unique TCRs held in an early data release. Study-wide points: Reportedly, HLA-A and HLA-B alleles of most subjects were accurately predicted from TCR beta. A list of 150 or so TCR beta chains associated with cytomegalovirus was given.

Although they were nominally healthy when sampled, donors likely had unrecorded immune exposures. PCR employed 60 Vbeta and 13 Jbeta primers. Sequenced by immunoSEQ multiplex PCR; TCRdb stores in-frame clones only, minus some. The table records around 110,000 clones, 9.5% of them present only once. Germline CDR1 is SGHTA and CDR2 is FQGTGA. The trim removed 3 bases at V and 4 bases at J, leaving 7 bases unmatched. The CDR3 loop spans 16 amino acids. Remarks on this clone: Its antigen remains unidentified.

The chain uses TRBV7-3 and TRBJ2-1; 9 bases agree with TRBD1. The sample taken for sequencing was PBMCs. The TCR was taken from a man aged 25 to 40 in good health and CMV-seronegative. The CDR3 here is CASSFGTGNKYNEQFF. CDR3 nucleotide sequence: TGTGCCAGCAGCTTTGGGACAGGGAATAAATACAATGAGCAGTTCTTC.